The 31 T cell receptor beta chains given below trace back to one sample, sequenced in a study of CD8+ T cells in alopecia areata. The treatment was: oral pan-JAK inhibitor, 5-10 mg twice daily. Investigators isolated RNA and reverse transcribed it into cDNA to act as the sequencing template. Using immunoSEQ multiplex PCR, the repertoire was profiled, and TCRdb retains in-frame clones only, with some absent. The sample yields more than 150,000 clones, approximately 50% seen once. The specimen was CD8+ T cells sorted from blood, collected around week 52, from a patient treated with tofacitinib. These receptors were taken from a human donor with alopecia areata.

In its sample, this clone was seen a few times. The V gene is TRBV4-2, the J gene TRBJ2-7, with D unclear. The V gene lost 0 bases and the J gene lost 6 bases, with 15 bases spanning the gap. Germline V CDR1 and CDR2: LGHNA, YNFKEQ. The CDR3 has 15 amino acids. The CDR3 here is CASSQERTTLGEQYF. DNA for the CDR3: TGTGCCAGCAGCCAAGAAAGAACAACCTTGGGCGAGCAGTACTTC.

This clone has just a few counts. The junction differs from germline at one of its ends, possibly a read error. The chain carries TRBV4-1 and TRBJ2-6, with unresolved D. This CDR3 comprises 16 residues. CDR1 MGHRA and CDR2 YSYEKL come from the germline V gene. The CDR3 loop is CASSQDTSSGANVLTF. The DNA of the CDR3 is TGTGCCAGCAGCCAAGATACCTCCTCTGGGGCCAACGTCCTGACTTTC.

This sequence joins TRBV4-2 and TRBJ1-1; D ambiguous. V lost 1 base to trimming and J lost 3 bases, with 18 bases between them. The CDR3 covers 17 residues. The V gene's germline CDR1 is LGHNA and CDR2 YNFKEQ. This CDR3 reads CASSQAVWAEGYTEAFF. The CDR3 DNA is TGTGCCAGCAGCCAAGCCGTATGGGCAGAAGGGTACACTGAAGCTTTCTTT.

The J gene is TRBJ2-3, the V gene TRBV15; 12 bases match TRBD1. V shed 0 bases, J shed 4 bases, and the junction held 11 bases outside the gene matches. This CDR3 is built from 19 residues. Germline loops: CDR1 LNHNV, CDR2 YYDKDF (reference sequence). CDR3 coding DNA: TGTGCCACCAGCAGAGATTGGGACAGGGGGCGAGGTGTGGCAGATACGCAGTATTTT. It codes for CATSRDWDRGRGVADTQYF.

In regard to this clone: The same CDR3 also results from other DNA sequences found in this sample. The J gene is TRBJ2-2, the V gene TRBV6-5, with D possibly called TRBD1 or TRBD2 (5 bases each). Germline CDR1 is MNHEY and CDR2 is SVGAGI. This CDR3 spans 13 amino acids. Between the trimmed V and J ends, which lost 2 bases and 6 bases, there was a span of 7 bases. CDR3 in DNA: TGTGCCAGCAGTTACGGGGGTGCCGGGGAGCTGTTTTTT. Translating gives CASSYGGAGELFF.

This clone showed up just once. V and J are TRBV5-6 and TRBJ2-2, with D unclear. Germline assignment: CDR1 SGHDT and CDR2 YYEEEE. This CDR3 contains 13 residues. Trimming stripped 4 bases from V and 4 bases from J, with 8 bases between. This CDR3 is CASSEKVTGELFF. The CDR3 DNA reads TGTGCCAGCAGCGAAAAAGTCACCGGGGAGCTGTTTTTT.

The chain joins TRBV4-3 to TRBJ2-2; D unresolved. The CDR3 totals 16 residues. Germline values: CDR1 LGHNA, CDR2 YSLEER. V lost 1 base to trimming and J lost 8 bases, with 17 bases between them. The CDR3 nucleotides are TGCGCCAGCAGCCAAGGAACGAGCCCAATAGTGGGGGAGCTGTTTTTT. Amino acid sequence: CASSQGTSPIVGELFF.

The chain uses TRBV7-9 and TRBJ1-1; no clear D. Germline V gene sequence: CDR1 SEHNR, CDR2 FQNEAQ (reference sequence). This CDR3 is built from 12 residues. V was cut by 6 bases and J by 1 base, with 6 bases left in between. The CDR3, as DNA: TGTGCCAGCAGGATGGGGAACACTGAAGCTTTCTTT. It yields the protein CASRMGNTEAFF. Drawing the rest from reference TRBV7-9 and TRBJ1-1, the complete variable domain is DTGVSQNPRHKITKRGQNVTFRCDPISEHNRLYWYRQTLGQGPEFLTYFQNEAQLEKSRLLSDRFSAERPKGSFSTLEIQRTEQGDSAMYLCASRMGNTEAFFGQGTRLTVV.

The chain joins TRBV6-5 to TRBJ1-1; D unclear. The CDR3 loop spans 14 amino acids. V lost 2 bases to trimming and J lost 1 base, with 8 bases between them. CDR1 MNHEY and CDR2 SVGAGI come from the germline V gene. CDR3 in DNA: TGTGCCAGCAGTTACGGGCAGAAGAACACTGAAGCTTTCTTT. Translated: CASSYGQKNTEAFF.

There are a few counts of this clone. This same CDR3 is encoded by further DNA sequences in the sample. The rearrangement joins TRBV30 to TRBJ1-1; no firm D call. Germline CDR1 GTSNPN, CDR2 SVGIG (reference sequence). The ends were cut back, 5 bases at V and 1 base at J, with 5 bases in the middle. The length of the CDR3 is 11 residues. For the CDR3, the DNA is TGTGCCTGGCGACAGAACACTGAAGCTTTCTTT. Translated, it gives CAWRQNTEAFF. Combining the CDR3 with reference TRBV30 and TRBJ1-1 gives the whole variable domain SQTIHQWPATLVQPVGSPLSLECTVEGTSNPNLYWYRQAAGRGLQLLFYSVGIGQISSEVPQNLSASRPQDRQFILSSKKLLLSDSGFYLCAWRQNTEAFFGQGTRLTVV.

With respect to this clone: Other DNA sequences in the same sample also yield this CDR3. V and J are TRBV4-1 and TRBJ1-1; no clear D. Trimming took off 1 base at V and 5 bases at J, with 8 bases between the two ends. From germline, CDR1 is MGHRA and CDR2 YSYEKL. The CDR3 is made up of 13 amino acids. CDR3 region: CASSQVGDTEAFF. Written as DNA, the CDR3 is TGCGCCAGCAGCCAAGTTGGGGATACTGAAGCTTTCTTT.

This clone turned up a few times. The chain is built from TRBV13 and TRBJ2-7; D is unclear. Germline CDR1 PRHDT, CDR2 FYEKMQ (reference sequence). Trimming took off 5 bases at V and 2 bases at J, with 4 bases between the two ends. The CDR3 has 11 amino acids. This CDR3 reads CASSGTYEQYF. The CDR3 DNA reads TGTGCCAGCAGCGGAACCTACGAGCAGTACTTC.

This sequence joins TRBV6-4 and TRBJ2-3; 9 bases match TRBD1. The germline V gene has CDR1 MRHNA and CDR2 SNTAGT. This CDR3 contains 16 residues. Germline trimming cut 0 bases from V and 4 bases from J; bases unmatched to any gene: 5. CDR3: CASSDSIQGAADTQYF. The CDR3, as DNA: TGTGCCAGCAGTGACTCGATACAGGGGGCGGCAGATACGCAGTATTTT.

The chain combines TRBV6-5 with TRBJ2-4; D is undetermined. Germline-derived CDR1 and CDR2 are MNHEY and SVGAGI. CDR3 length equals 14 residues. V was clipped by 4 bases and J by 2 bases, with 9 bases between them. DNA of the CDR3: TGTGCCAGCAGTTCCGACTGGTCCAAAAACATTCAGTACTTC. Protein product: CASSSDWSKNIQYF.

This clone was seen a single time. The DNA for the CDR3 is TGTGCCAGCAGCTTAGAACTAGCTTTCACCGGGGAGCTGTTTTTT. Translated: CASSLELAFTGELFF. The chain links TRBV11-2 to TRBJ2-2; possibly TRBD2 for D (6 bases). CDR3 length equals 15 residues. The germline V and J ends were trimmed by 0 bases and 4 bases, with 9 bases remaining between them. Per germline, CDR1 SGHAT and CDR2 FQNNGV.

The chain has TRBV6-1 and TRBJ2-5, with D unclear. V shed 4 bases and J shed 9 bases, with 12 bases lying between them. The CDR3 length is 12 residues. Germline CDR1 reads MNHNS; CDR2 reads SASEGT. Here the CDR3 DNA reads TGTGCCAGCAGTGTGGCCCAAAGCCCCCAGTACTTC. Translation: CASSVAQSPQYF.

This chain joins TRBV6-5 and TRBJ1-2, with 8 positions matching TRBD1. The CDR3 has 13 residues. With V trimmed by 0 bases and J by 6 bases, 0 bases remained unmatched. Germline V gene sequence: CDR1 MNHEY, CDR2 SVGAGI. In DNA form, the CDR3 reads TGTGCCAGCAGTTACTCGGACAGGGATGGCTACACCTTC. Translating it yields CASSYSDRDGYTF.

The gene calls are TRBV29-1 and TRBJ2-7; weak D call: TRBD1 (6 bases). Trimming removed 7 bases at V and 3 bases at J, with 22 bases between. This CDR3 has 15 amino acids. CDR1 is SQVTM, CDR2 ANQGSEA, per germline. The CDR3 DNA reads TGCAGCGCACCCCCCCGGGCAGGGGCACACTACGAGCAGTACTTC. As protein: CSAPPRAGAHYEQYF.

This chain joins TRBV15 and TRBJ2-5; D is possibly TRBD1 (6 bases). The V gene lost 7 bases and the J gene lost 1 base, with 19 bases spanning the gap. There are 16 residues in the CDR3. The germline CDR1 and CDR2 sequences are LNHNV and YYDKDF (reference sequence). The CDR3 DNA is TGTGCCACCACCACTTCTCTGGGGGACACCCAAGAGACCCAGTACTTC. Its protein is CATTTSLGDTQETQYF. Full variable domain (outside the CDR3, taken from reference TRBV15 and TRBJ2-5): DAMVIQNPRYQVTQFGKPVTLSCSQTLNHNVMYWYQQKSSQAPKLLFHYYDKDFNNEADTPDNFQSRRPNTSFCFLDIRSPGLGDTAMYLCATTTSLGDTQETQYFGPGTRLLVL.

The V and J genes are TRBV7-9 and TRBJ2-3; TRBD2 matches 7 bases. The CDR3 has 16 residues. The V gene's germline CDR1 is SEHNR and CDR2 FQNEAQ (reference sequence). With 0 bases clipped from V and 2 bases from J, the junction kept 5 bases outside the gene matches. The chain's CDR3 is CASSLARRGFTDTQYF. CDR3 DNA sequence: TGTGCCAGCAGCTTAGCCCGGCGGGGGTTCACAGATACGCAGTATTTT.

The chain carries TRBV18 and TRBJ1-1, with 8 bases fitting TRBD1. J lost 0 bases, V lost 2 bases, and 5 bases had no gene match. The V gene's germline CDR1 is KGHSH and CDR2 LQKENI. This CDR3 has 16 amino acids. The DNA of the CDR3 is TGTGCCAGCTCACCAGGGGCAGGGGGCCTGAACACTGAAGCTTTCTTT. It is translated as CASSPGAGGLNTEAFF.

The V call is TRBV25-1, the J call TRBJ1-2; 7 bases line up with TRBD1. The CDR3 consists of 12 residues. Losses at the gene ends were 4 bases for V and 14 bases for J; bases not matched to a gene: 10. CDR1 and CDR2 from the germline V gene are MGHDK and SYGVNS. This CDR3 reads CASSGRDSRRTF. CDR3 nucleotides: TGTGCCAGCAGTGGACGGGACAGCAGGAGGACCTTC.

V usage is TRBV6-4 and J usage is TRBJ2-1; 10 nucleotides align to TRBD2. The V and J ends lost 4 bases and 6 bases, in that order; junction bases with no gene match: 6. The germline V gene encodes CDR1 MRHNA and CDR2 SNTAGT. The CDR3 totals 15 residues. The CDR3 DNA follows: TGTGCCAGCAGTGCAGAAGCTAGCGGGAGCAATGAGCAGTTCTTC. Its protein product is CASSAEASGSNEQFF.

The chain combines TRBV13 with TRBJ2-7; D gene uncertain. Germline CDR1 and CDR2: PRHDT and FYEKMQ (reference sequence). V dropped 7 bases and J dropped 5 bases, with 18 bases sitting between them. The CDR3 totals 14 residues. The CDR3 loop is CASTFEQSLHEQYF. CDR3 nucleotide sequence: TGTGCCAGCACCTTCGAGCAGTCACTCCACGAGCAGTACTTC.

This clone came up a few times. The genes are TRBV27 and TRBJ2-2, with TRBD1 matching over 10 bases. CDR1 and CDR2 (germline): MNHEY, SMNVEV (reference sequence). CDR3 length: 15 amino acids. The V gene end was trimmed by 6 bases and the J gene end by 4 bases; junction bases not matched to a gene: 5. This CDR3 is CASSSGQGITGELFF. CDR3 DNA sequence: TGTGCCAGCAGCTCGGGACAGGGGATCACCGGGGAGCTGTTTTTT.

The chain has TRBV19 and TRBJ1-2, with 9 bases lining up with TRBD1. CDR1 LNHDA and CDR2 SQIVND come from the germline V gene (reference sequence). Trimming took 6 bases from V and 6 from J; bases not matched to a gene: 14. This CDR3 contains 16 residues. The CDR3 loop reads CASRSHPGQGKDGYTF. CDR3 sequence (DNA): TGTGCCAGTAGGAGTCACCCGGGACAGGGAAAGGATGGCTACACCTTC.

The CDR3 coding sequence is TGTGCCAGTAGTGAGAGACGGAGTATGAACACTGAAGCTTTCTTT. This translates into CASSERRSMNTEAFF. This sequence joins TRBV19 and TRBJ1-1; D is uncertain. Germline V gene sequence: CDR1 LNHDA, CDR2 SQIVND (reference sequence). Trimming shortened V by 5 bases and J by 0 bases, and 13 bases separated the two germline ends. CDR3 size: 15 residues.

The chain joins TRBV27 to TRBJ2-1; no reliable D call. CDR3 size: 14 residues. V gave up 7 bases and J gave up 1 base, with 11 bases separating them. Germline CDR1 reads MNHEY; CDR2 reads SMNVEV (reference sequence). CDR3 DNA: TGTGCCAGCACCCCAGTAGGGTCCTACAATGAGCAGTTCTTC. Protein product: CASTPVGSYNEQFF.

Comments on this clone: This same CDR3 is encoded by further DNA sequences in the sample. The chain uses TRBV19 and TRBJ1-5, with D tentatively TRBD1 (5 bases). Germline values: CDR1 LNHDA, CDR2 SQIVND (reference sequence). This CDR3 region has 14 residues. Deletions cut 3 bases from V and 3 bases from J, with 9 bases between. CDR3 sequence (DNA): TGTGCCAGTAGTATCCGGGACCACAATCAGCCCCAGCATTTT. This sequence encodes CASSIRDHNQPQHF. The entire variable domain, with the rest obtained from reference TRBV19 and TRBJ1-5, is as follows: DGGITQSPKYLFRKEGQNVTLSCEQNLNHDAMYWYRQDPGQGLRLIYYSQIVNDFQKGDIAEGYSVSREKKESFPLTVTSAQKNPTAFYLCASSIRDHNQPQHFGDGTRLSIL.

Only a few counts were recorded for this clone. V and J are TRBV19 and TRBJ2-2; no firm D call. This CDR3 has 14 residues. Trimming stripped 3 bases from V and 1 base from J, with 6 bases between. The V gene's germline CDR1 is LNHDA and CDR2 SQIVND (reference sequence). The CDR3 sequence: CASSIWGNTGELFF. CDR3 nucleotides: TGTGCCAGTAGTATTTGGGGGAACACCGGGGAGCTGTTTTTT.

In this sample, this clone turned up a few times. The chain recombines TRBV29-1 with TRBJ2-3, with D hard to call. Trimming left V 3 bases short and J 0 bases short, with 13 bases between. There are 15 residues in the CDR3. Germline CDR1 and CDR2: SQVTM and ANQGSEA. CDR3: CSVDGDISSTDTQYF. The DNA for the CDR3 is TGCAGCGTTGACGGAGACATCTCTAGCACAGATACGCAGTATTTT.